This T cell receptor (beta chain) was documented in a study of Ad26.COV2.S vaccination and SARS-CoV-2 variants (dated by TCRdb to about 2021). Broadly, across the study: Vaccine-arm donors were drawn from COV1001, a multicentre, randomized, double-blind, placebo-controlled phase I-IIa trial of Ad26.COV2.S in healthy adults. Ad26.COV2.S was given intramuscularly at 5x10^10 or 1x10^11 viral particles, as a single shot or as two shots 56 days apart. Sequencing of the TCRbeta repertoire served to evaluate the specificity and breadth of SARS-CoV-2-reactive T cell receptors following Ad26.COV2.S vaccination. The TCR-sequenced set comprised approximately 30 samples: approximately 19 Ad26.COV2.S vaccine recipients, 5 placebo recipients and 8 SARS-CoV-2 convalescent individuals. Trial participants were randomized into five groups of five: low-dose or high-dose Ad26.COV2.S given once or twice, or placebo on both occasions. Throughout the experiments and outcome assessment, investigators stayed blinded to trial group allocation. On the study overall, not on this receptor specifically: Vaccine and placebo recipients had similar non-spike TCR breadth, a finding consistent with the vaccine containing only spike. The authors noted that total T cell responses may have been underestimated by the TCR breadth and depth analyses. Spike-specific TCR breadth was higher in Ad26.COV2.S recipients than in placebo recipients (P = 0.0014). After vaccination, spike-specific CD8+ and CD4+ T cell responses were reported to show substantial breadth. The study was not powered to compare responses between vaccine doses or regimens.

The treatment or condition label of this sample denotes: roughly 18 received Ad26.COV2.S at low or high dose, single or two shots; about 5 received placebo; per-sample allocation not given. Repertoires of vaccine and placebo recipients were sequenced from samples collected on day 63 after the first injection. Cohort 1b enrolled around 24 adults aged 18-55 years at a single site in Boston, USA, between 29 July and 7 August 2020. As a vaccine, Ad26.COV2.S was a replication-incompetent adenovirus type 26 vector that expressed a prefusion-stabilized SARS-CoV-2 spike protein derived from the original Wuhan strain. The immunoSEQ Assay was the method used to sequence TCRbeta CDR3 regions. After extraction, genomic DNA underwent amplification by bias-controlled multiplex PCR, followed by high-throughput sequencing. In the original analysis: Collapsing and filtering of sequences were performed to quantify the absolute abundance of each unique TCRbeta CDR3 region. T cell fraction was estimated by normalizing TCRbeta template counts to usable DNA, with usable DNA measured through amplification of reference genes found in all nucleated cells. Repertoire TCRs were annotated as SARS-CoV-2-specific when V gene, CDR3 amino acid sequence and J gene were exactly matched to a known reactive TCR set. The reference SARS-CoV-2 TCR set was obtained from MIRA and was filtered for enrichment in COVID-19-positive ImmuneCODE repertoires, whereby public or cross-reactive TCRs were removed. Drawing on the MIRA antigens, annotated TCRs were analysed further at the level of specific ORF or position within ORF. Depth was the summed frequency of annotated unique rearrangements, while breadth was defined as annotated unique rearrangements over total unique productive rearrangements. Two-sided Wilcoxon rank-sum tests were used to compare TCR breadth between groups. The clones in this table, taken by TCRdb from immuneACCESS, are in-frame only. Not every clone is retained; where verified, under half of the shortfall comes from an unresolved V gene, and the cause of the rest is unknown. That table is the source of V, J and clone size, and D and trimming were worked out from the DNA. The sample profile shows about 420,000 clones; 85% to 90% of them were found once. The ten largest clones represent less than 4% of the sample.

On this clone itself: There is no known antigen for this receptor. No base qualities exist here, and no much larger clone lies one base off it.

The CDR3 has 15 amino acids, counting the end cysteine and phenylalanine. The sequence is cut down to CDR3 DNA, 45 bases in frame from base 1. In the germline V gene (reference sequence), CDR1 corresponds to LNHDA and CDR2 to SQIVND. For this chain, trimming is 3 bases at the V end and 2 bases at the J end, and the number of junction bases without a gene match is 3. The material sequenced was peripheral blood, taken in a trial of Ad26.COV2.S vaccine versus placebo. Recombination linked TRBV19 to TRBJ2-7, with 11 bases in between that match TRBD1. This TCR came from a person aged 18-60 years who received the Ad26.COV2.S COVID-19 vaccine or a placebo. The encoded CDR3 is CASSIGTGGAYEQYF. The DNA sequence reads TGTGCCAGTAGTATCGGGACAGGGGGGGCCTACGAGCAGTACTTC.